Shown below are 5 T cell receptor beta chains from a single sample sequenced in a study of radiotherapy plus CTLA-4 blockade in lung cancer (dated by TCRdb to about 2018). Libraries were prepared through the immunoSEQ multiplex PCR assay. TCRdb stores this immuneACCESS table with in-frame sequences only. Part of the clones is absent; in the studies checked, under half of the shortfall reflects unresolved V genes, and no reason is known for the rest. The sample table records some 110,000 clones; 85% to 90% of these occur just once. Clones ranked in the top ten supply under 8% of the sample. The source material was peripheral blood, sampled from a patient treated with radiotherapy plus ipilimumab. These TCRs come from a human donor with non-small cell lung cancer that progressed on radiotherapy plus ipilimumab.

This rearrangement joins TRBV2 to TRBJ1-1, with D uncertain. The V end was cut by 7 bases, the J end by 0 bases, with 12 bases between. This CDR3 has 14 amino acids. Germline loops: CDR1 SNHLY, CDR2 FYNNEI. DNA of the CDR3: TGTGCCAGCACTCGGGGTCCCATGAACACTGAAGCTTTCTTT. Amino acid sequence: CASTRGPMNTEAFF.

The rearrangement uses TRBV18 and TRBJ1-5, with D unresolved. Trimming removed 3 bases from V and 3 bases from J, with 9 bases in between. CDR1 KGHSH and CDR2 LQKENI come from the germline V gene. The CDR3 has 14 residues. The CDR3 DNA is TGTGCCAGCTCACCCTCCCTAAACAATCAGCCCCAGCATTTT. Amino acids: CASSPSLNNQPQHF.

This clone was recorded a few times. The chain has TRBV21-1 and TRBJ2-7; the DNA was not used to check the table's D call, TRBD1. TRBV21-1 is a pseudogene locus. The CDR3 is 14 amino acids. CDR3 sequence reads: CASSKGQGGYEQYF. CDR3 DNA sequence: TGTGCCAGCAGCAAAGGACAGGGTGGCTACGAGCAGTACTTC.

This chain uses TRBV27 with TRBJ1-5, with D unresolved. V shed 8 bases and J shed 0 bases, with 20 bases lying between them. Germline assignment: CDR1 MNHEY and CDR2 SMNVEV (reference sequence). The CDR3 runs to 17 residues. CDR3 loop: CASFHPGRRNSNQPQHF. Written as DNA, the CDR3 is TGTGCCAGCTTCCACCCGGGGAGGAGGAATAGCAATCAGCCCCAGCATTTT.

This rearrangement joins TRBV9 to TRBJ2-7; 8 bases are a match to TRBD2. CDR3 length: 15 amino acids. V shed 4 bases and J 4 bases; nucleotides not matched to a gene: 10. Germline loops: CDR1 SGDLS, CDR2 YYNGEE. The CDR3 sequence is CASSSLAGTLYEQYF. The CDR3 bases are TGTGCCAGCAGCTCGTTAGCGGGAACCTTATACGAGCAGTACTTC.